Sequencing of this T cell receptor (beta chain) was carried out in a study of T cell changes during pregnancy in multiple sclerosis. The CDR3 has 14 residues. Germline assignment: CDR1 SGHTA and CDR2 FQGNSA. Trimming took off 5 bases at V and 8 bases at J, with 15 bases between the two ends. TCRdb keeps only in-frame clones here, not all; method: immunoSEQ multiplex PCR. Seen here are tens of thousands of clones, 88% observed once, and the top ten hold 1.2%. The chain links TRBV7-2 to TRBJ1-4; D possibly corresponds to TRBD1 (6 bases). The receptor was isolated from a female donor with multiple sclerosis, enrolled in a pregnancy study. This specimen was CD4+ T cells from peripheral blood mononuclear cells, taken in the second trimester of pregnancy. CDR3 sequence reads: CASSTGHNREKLFF. In nucleotides, the CDR3 is TGTGCCAGCAGCACGGGACATAATAGAGAAAAACTGTTTTTT.